Listed below are T cell receptor beta chains from one sample, sequenced in a study of CD8 T cells in Susac syndrome. One entry per CDR3 protein results from TCRdb running MiXCR on the immunoSEQ multiplex PCR reads. The sample records around 150,000 distinct CDR3 sequences, approximately 95% being singletons. The specimen sequenced was CD4+ T cells from PBMCs. The receptors shown here come from a human donor with multiple sclerosis. Each CDR3 is given with its conserved first and last residue. A D gene is named only where the DNA matches it firmly. Not all rows give a size; the values are once, few, many and, for expanded clones, a class.

D	V	J	size	DNA	CDR3
.	TRBV12-3/TRBV12-4	TRBJ1-1	.	TGTGCCAGCAGGCAAACAGGGCCAAGCACTGAAGCTTTCTTT	CASRQTGPSTEAFF
TRBD1	TRBV24-1	TRBJ1-5	.	TGTGCCACCGGAACAGGGGCGGATCAGCCCCAGCATTTT	CATGTGADQPQHF
TRBD1	TRBV5-5	TRBJ1-2	.	TGTGCCAGCAGCCTCGACAGGGGCCGATATGGCTACACCTTC	CASSLDRGRYGYTF
.	TRBV27	TRBJ2-7	.	TGTGCCAGCAGTTCTAGCGCTGGCCCTCGGGAGCAGTACTTC	CASSSSAGPREQYF
TRBD2	TRBV6-5	TRBJ2-5	once	TGTGCCAGCAGAGCGGGGGGCCAAGAGACCCAGTACTTC	CASRAGGQETQYF
.	TRBV3-1	TRBJ2-7	.	TGTGCCAGCAGCCAGCGGGTCTACGAGCAGTACTTC	CASSQRVYEQYF
.	TRBV6-1	TRBJ1-2	.	TGTGCCAGCAGTGACGACAGTAACTATGGCTACACCTTC	CASSDDSNYGYTF
.	TRBV27	TRBJ2-3	.	TGTGCCAGCAGTTTCTTTCCGACAGGTACCACAGATACGCAGTATTTT	CASSFFPTGTTDTQYF
TRBD2	TRBV29-1	TRBJ2-1	few	TGCAGCGTTGTGACTAGCGGGTTTAACAATGAGCAGTTCTTC	CSVVTSGFNNEQFF
TRBD2	TRBV4-2	TRBJ2-2	.	TGTGCCAGCAGCCGGACTAGCGGGAGTTCGAACACCGGGGAGCTGTTTTTT	CASSRTSGSSNTGELFF
TRBD1	TRBV7-9	TRBJ2-1	.	TGTGCCAGCAGCTTTACGGGACAGGGGGAGTTCTTC	CASSFTGQGEFF
.	TRBV5-1	TRBJ2-7	.	TGCGCCAGCAGCTTGCCCGCGGACGGCTACGAGCAGTACTTC	CASSLPADGYEQYF
TRBD1	TRBV9	TRBJ2-2	.	TGTGCCAGCAGCGTAAGACAGGGGGCCCCTACCGGGGAGCTGTTTTTT	CASSVRQGAPTGELFF
.	TRBV6-5	TRBJ1-2	once	TGTGCCAGCACTGATTGGGGGAGTGTGGGCTACACCTTC	CASTDWGSVGYTF
TRBD1	TRBV4-1	TRBJ2-5	.	TGCGCCAGCAGCCTACAGGGGTTGGGGGAGACCCAGTACTTC	CASSLQGLGETQYF
TRBD2	TRBV4-1	TRBJ2-1	.	TGCGCCAGCAGCCAGAGTAGCGGGAGGGGGAGGGAGCAGTTCTTC	CASSQSSGRGREQFF
.	TRBV19	TRBJ2-1	.	TGTGCCAGTAGTATGGAACAGGGACCGTACAATGAGCAGTTCTTC	CASSMEQGPYNEQFF
TRBD1	TRBV9	TRBJ2-7	.	TGTGCCAGCAGCGCGTCTACAGGGGGCGGCGAGCAGTACTTC	CASSASTGGGEQYF
TRBD2	TRBV5-6	TRBJ2-3	.	TGTGCCAGCAGCCGAGGACTAGCGGGGGGCACAGATACGCAGTATTTT	CASSRGLAGGTDTQYF
.	TRBV20-1	TRBJ2-7	.	TGCAGTGCTGCTCAGGGATCCTACGAGCAGTACTTC	CSAAQGSYEQYF
TRBD1	TRBV28	TRBJ1-5	.	TGTGCCAGCAGTTTATGGAAGGGGGCGAACAATCAGCCCCAGCATTTT	CASSLWKGANNQPQHF
TRBD2	TRBV3-1	TRBJ2-1	once	TGTGCCAGCAGCCAAGGGGGCGGGGGCAATGAGCAGTTCTTC	CASSQGGGGNEQFF
.	TRBV30	TRBJ1-6	.	TGTGCCTGGAGTGTTGAATTTGGTAATTCACCCCTCCACTTT	CAWSVEFGNSPLHF
.	TRBV7-2	TRBJ2-7	.	TGTGCCAGCAGCTTGATGGGTAGAAGGGTCTACGAGCAGTACTTC	CASSLMGRRVYEQYF
TRBD1	TRBV7-2	TRBJ2-1	.	TGTGCCAGCAGCCCTCACAGGGGGCGCGCTGAGCAGTTCTTC	CASSPHRGRAEQFF
TRBD1	TRBV7-2	TRBJ2-3	once	TGTGCCAGCAGCCGCCCCCAGGGGGTTAGCACAGATACGCAGTATTTT	CASSRPQGVSTDTQYF
TRBD1	TRBV20-1	TRBJ1-5	.	TGCAGTGCTAGTTTCAGGGGGCTTAATCAGCCCCAGCATTTT	CSASFRGLNQPQHF
.	TRBV14	TRBJ2-7	.	TGTGCCAGCAGCGCCCGGACAGTCTCCTACGAGCAGTACTTC	CASSARTVSYEQYF
TRBD1	TRBV27	TRBJ1-5	.	TGTGCCAGCAGACCAACAGGGGGTCAGCCCCAGCATTTT	CASRPTGGQPQHF
.	TRBV5-1	TRBJ2-7	.	TGCGCCAGCAGTCCAGTCGACTACGAGCAGTACTTC	CASSPVDYEQYF
.	TRBV3-1	TRBJ2-1	once	TGTGCCAGCAGCCAAAACTGGCGGCCGAACAATGAGCAGTTCTTC	CASSQNWRPNNEQFF
TRBD1	TRBV28	TRBJ1-5	.	TGTGCCAGCAGCCCTGGGAACAGGGGGCCACAGCCCCAGCATTTT	CASSPGNRGPQPQHF
.	TRBV6-1	TRBJ2-7	.	TGTGCCAGCGCCTACTCTGGGACCTACGAGCAGTACTTC	CASAYSGTYEQYF
.	TRBV28	TRBJ2-7	.	TGTGCCAGCAGTTTTCGAGTTCGGGGATACGAGCAGTACTTC	CASSFRVRGYEQYF
TRBD1	TRBV27	TRBJ1-5	.	TGTGCCAGCAGTTTATGGACAGGGTCGAACCAGCCCCAGCATTTT	CASSLWTGSNQPQHF
.	TRBV29-1	TRBJ2-5	.	TGCAGCGTTAAAAAGTTGGGTAGCGGAGAGACCCAGTACTTC	CSVKKLGSGETQYF
.	TRBV28	TRBJ2-1	.	TGTGCCAGCAGTCTCGCCTCCTACAGGGCTGAGCAGTTCTTC	CASSLASYRAEQFF
.	TRBV20-1	TRBJ1-2	.	TGCAGTGCTAAGGAACTCGGTACTACAAGATATGGCTACACCTTC	CSAKELGTTRYGYTF
.	TRBV4-3	TRBJ2-5	.	TGCGCCAGCAGCCAGGGTGGAGGGCAAGAGACCCAGTACTTC	CASSQGGGQETQYF
.	TRBV19	TRBJ2-1	.	TGTGCCAGTAGTATCATGAGTTACAATGAGCAGTTCTTC	CASSIMSYNEQFF
.	TRBV18	TRBJ2-1	.	TGTGCCAGCTCACCAGGGGGATCCAACAATGAGCAGTTCTTC	CASSPGGSNNEQFF
.	TRBV7-9	TRBJ2-7	.	TGTGCCAGCAGCCGGGGACGGGCGGAGGAGCAGTACTTC	CASSRGRAEEQYF
.	TRBV29-1	TRBJ1-4	.	TGCAGCGTTGGAGGAGTGTCTAATGAAAAACTGTTTTTT	CSVGGVSNEKLFF
.	TRBV3-1	TRBJ2-7	.	TGTGCCAGCAGCCAAGATCTAAGGACTGGCACCTACGAGCAGTACTTC	CASSQDLRTGTYEQYF
.	TRBV12-3/TRBV12-4	TRBJ1-1	.	TGTGCCAGCAGCCCCCGACCGTTGAACACTGAAGCTTTCTTT	CASSPRPLNTEAFF
TRBD1	TRBV29-1	TRBJ1-1	.	TGCAGCGTAGCCCCGGGACAGATGAACACTGAAGCTTTCTTT	CSVAPGQMNTEAFF
TRBD1	TRBV2	TRBJ2-5	.	TGTGCCAGCAGTGAAGGTGGACAGGGTCAAGAGACCCAGTACTTC	CASSEGGQGQETQYF
.	TRBV9	TRBJ2-3	.	TGTGCCAGCAGCGTAGGTCTCAAAGATACGCAGTATTTT	CASSVGLKDTQYF
.	TRBV14	TRBJ2-7	.	TGTGCCAGCAGCCAAGATTTAGGGGTTGGGTCCTACGAGCAGTACTTC	CASSQDLGVGSYEQYF
.	TRBV20-1	TRBJ2-7	.	TGCAGTGAAGGCGTCGGTGGAAGGCACGAGCAGTACTTC	CSEGVGGRHEQYF
TRBD2	TRBV5-1	TRBJ2-3	.	TGCGCCAGCAGCTTGGAACTAGCGGGAGGAGGAGATACGCAGTATTTT	CASSLELAGGGDTQYF
TRBD2	TRBV20-1	TRBJ2-3	.	TGCAGTGCTAGAGATGGACTAGACCCAGATACGCAGTATTTT	CSARDGLDPDTQYF
.	TRBV7-2	TRBJ2-1	.	TGTGCCAGCAGCTTGGCCGGGTCGGATGAGCAGTTCTTC	CASSLAGSDEQFF
.	TRBV12-3/TRBV12-4	TRBJ2-6	.	TGTGCCAGCAGGGGCCTACAGGGTTACCACTCTGGGGCCAACGTCCTGACTTTC	CASRGLQGYHSGANVLTF
.	TRBV20-1	TRBJ1-5	.	TGCAGTGCTGGGGGGGAAAACAATCAGCCCCAGCATTTT	CSAGGENNQPQHF